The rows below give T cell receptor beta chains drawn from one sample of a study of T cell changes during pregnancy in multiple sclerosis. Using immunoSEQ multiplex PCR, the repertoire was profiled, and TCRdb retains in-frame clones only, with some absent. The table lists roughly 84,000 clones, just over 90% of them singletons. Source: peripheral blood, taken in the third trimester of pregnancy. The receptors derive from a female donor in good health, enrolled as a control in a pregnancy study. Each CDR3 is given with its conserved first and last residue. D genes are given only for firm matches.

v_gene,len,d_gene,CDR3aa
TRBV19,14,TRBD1,CASRRDRDTDTQYF
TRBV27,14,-,CASSLSHAYNEQFF
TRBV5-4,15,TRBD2,CASSLAGGGRREQYF
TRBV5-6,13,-,CASSLVSKETQYF
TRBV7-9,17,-,CASSLQTSTGPTDEQYF
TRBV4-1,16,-,CASSPATSGSYNEQFF
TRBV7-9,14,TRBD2,CASTREVGLNEQFF
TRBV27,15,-,CASSDANGSYETQYF
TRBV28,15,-,CASSPPLGRGNTIYF
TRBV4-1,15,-,CASSPAGASGNTIYF
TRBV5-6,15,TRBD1,CASSSDRGQTGELFF
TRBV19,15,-,CASSMGLYSSYEQYF
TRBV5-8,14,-,CASSPPGGNYGYTF
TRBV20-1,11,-,CSAIDQETQYF
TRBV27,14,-,CASTLGGPGTEAFF
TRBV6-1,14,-,CASRVGEKGNTIYF
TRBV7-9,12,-,CAAGVSTDTQYF
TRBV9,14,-,CASSVSGQNTEAFF
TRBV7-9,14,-,CASSFPPLHNEQFF
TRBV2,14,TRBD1,CASRGEQGRTEAFF
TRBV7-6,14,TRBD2,CASSLTSGSNEQFF
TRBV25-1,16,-,CASSDGRTQSYNEQFF
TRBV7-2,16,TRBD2,CASSVFSGTAKDTQYF
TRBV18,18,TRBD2,CASSRFVIEREFGDEQFF
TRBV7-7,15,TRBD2,CASSSGLAGTGELFF
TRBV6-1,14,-,CASRQADTIYGYTF
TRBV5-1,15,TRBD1,CASSPDRGLYYGYTF
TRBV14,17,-,CASSQGGPWKRLNEQFF